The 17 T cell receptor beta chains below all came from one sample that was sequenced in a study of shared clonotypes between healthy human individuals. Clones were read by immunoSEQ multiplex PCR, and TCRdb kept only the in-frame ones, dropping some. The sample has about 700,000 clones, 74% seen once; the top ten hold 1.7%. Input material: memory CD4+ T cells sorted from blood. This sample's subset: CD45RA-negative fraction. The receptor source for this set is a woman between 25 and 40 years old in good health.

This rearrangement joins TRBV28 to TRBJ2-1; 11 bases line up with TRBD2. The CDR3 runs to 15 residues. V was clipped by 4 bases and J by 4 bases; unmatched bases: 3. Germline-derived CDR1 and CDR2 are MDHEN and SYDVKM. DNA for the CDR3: TGTGCCAGCAGTTCGGGACTAGCGGTTTACAATGAGCAGTTCTTC. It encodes CASSSGLAVYNEQFF.

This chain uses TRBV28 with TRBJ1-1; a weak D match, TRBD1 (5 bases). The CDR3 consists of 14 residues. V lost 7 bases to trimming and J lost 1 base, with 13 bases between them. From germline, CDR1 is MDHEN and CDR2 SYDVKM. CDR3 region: CASTTGSPNTEAFF. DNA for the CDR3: TGTGCCAGCACTACAGGCTCACCGAACACTGAAGCTTTCTTT.

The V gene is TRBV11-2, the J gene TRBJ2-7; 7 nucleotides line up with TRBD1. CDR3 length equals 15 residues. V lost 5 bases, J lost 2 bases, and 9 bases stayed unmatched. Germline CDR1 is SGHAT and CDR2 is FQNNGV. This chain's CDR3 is CASSRQGTPAYEQYF. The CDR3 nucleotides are TGTGCCAGCAGCAGACAGGGTACCCCTGCCTACGAGCAGTACTTC.

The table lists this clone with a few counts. The CDR3 sequence is CASSFHGNNQPQHF. The DNA for the CDR3 is TGTGCCAGCAGTTTTCACGGAAACAATCAGCCCCAGCATTTT. This chain links TRBV28 with TRBJ1-5; D is unclear. Germline CDR1 reads MDHEN; CDR2 reads SYDVKM. V lost 3 bases and J 3 bases, leaving 9 bases between the germline ends. The CDR3 runs to 14 residues.

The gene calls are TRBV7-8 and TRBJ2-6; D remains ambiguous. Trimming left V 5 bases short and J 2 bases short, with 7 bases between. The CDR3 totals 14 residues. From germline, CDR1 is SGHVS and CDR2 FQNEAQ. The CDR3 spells CASSQRTGANVLTF. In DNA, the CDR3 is TGTGCCAGCAGCCAGAGGACTGGGGCCAACGTCCTGACTTTC.

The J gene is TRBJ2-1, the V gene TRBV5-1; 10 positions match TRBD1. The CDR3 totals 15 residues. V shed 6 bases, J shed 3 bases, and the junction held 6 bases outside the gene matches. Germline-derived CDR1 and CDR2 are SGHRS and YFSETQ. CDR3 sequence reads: CASKTGGFVYNEQFF. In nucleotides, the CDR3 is TGCGCCAGCAAGACAGGGGGCTTCGTCTACAATGAGCAGTTCTTC. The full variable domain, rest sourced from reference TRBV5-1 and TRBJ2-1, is KAGVTQTPRYLIKTRGQQVTLSCSPISGHRSVSWYQQTPGQGLQFLFEYFSETQRNKGNFPGRFSGRQFSNSRSEMNVSTLELGDSALYLCASKTGGFVYNEQFFGPGTRLTVL.

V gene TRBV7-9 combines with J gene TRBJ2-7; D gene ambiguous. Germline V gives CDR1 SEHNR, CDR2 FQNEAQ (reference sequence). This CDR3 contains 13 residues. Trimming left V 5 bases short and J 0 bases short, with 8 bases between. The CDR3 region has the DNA TGTGCCAGCAGCCGTGGAAGCTCCTACGAGCAGTACTTC. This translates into CASSRGSSYEQYF.

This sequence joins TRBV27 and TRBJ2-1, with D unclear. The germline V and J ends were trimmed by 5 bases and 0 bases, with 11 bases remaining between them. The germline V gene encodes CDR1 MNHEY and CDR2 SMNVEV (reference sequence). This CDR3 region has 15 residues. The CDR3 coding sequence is TGTGCCAGCAGTCCCTCTCTGAGCTCCTACAATGAGCAGTTCTTC. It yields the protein CASSPSLSSYNEQFF.

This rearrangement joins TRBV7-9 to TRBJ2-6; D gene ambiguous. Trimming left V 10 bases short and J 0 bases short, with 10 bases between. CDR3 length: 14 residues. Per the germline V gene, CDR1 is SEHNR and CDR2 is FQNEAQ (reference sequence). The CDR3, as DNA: TGTGCCATCAGAGGTTCCTCTGGGGCCAACGTCCTGACTTTC. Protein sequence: CAIRGSSGANVLTF.

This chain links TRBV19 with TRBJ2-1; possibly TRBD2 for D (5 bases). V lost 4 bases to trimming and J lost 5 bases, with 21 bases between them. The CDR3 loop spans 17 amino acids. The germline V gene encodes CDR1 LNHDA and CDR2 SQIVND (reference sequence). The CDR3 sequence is CASSTTTGVRKDNEQFF. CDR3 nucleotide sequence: TGTGCCAGTAGTACAACAACCGGGGTCCGAAAAGACAATGAGCAGTTCTTC.

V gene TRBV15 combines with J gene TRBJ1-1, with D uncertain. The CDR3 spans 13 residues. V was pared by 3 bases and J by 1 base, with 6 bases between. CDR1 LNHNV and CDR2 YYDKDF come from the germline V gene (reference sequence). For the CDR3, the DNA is TGTGCCACCAGCAGGACGGGGAACACTGAAGCTTTCTTT. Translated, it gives CATSRTGNTEAFF. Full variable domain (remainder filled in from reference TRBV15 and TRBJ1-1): DAMVIQNPRYQVTQFGKPVTLSCSQTLNHNVMYWYQQKSSQAPKLLFHYYDKDFNNEADTPDNFQSRRPNTSFCFLDIRSPGLGDTAMYLCATSRTGNTEAFFGQGTRLTVV.

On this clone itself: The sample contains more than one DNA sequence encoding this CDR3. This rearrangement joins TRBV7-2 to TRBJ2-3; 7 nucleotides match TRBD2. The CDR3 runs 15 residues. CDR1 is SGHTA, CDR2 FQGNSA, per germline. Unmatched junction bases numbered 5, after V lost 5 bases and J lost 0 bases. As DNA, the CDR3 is TGTGCCAGCAGCCGGGACTACCTTAGCACAGATACGCAGTATTTT. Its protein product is CASSRDYLSTDTQYF. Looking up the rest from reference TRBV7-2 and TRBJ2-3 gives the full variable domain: GAGVSQSPSNKVTEKGKDVELRCDPISGHTALYWYRQSLGQGLEFLIYFQGNSAPDKSGLPSDRFSAERTGGSVSTLTIQRTQQEDSAVYLCASSRDYLSTDTQYFGPGTRLTVL.

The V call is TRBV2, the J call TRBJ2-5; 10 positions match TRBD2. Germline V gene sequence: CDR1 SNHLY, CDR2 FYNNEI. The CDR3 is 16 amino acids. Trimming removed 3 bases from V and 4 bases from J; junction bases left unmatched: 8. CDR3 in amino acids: CASSDGLAGDVETQYF. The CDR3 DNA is TGTGCCAGCAGTGATGGGCTAGCGGGAGACGTAGAGACCCAGTACTTC.

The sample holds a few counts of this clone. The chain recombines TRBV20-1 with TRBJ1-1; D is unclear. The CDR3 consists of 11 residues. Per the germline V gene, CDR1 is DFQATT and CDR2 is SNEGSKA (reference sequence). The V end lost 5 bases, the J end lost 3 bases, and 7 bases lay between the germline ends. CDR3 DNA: TGCAGTGCTTGGAAAGACACTGAAGCTTTCTTT. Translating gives CSAWKDTEAFF.

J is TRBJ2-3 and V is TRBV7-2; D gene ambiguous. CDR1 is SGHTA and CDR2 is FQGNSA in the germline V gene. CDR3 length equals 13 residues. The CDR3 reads CAFSWRLGDTQYF. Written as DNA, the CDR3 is TGTGCGTTCTCGTGGCGATTAGGAGATACGCAGTATTTT.

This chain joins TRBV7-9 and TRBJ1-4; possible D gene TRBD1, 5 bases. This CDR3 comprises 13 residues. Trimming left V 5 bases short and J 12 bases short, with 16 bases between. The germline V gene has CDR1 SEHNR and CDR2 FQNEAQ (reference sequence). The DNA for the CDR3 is TGTGCCAGCAGCCAAACATCCGGGGGGGAACTGTTTTTT. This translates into CASSQTSGGELFF.

This chain's CDR3 is CASRVSSGWTDTQYF. The CDR3 coding sequence is TGTGCCAGCCGAGTCTCGTCAGGGTGGACAGATACGCAGTATTTT. The chain recombines TRBV6-1 with TRBJ2-3; weak D call: TRBD1 (5 bases). CDR1 MNHNS and CDR2 SASEGT come from the germline V gene. Trimming pared 8 bases from V and 3 bases from J, leaving 18 bases between. The CDR3 extends over 15 amino acids.